The 5 T cell receptor beta chains given below trace back to one sample, sequenced in a study of cytomegalovirus exposure and HLA in healthy donors. The protocol was immunoSEQ multiplex PCR, while the TCRdb copy is restricted to in-frame clones and leaves out a portion. The sample gives some 170,000 clones, around nine tenths of which show up once; roughly 1.5% is in the top ten. Sequenced material: PBMCs. These receptors all come from a woman in her 30s in good health and CMV-seronegative.

This chain uses TRBV10-2 with TRBJ1-2; D is uncertain. This CDR3 contains 12 residues. V shed 5 bases and J shed 4 bases, with 8 bases lying between them. Germline V CDR1 and CDR2: WSHSY, SAAADI. In nucleotides, the CDR3 is TGCGCCAGCAGTCCACAGAGCTATGGCTACACCTTC. This translates into CASSPQSYGYTF.

The chain links TRBV5-1 to TRBJ2-6; TRBD1 aligns across 9 bases. Looked up from germline, CDR1 is SGHRS and CDR2 is YFSETQ. The V gene end was trimmed by 0 bases and the J gene end by 4 bases; junction bases not matched to a gene: 5. CDR3 size: 17 residues. The CDR3: CASSLATGGTGANVLTF. The CDR3 bases are TGCGCCAGCAGCTTGGCGACAGGGGGAACCGGGGCCAACGTCCTGACTTTC.

This CDR3 reads CASSSTGAGYNEQFF. For the CDR3, the DNA is TGTGCCAGTAGTAGCACTGGTGCCGGGTACAATGAGCAGTTCTTC. The chain uses TRBV19 and TRBJ2-1; D gene uncertain. The CDR3 consists of 15 residues. CDR1 and CDR2 (germline): LNHDA, SQIVND (reference sequence). V was pared by 4 bases and J by 4 bases, with 14 bases between.

The chain has TRBV7-6 and TRBJ1-1; perhaps TRBD1 as D (6 bases). The germline V gene encodes CDR1 SGHVS and CDR2 FNYEAQ. V was pared by 8 bases and J by 4 bases, with 17 bases between. The CDR3 contains 14 residues. The CDR3 loop is CASELLQGSTEAFF. CDR3 DNA: TGTGCCAGCGAATTATTACAGGGCAGCACTGAAGCTTTCTTT.

The chain joins TRBV27 to TRBJ1-1; 8 nucleotides agree with TRBD1. Looked up from germline, CDR1 is MNHEY and CDR2 is SMNVEV (reference sequence). The trim removed 2 bases at V and 1 base at J, leaving 6 bases unmatched. The CDR3 contains 16 residues. CDR3 in amino acids: CASSLIAQGANTEAFF. The CDR3 DNA follows: TGTGCCAGCAGTTTAATTGCCCAGGGGGCGAACACTGAAGCTTTCTTT.